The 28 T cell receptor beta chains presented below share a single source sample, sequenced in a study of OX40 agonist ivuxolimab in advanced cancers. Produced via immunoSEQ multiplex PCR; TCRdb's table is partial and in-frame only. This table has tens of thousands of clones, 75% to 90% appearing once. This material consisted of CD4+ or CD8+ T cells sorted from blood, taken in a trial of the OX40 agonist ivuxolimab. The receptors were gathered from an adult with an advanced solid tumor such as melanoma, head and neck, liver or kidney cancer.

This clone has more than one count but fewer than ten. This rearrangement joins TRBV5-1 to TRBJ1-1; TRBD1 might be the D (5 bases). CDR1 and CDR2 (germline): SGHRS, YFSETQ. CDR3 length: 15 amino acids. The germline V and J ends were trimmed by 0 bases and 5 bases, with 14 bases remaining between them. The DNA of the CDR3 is TGCGCCAGCAGCTTGGTCGCCAGGGCTATTACTGAAGCTTTCTTT. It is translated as CASSLVARAITEAFF.

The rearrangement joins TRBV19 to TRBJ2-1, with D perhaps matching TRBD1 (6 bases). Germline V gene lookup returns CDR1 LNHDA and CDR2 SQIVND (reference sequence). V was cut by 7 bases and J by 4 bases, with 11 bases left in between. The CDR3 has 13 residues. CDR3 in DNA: TGTGCCAGTACCCGGGACACTTACAATGAGCAGTTCTTC. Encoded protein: CASTRDTYNEQFF.

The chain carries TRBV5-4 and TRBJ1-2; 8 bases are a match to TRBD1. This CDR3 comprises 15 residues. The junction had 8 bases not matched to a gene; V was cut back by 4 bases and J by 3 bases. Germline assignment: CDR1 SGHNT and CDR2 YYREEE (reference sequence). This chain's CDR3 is CASSLAGQAYYGYTF. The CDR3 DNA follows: TGTGCCAGCAGCCTGGCGGGACAGGCCTACTATGGCTACACCTTC.

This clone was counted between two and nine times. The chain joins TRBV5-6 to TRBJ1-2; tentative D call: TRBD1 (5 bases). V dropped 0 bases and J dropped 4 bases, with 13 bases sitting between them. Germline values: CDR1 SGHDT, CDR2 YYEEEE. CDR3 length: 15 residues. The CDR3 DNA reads TGTGCCAGCAGCTTGGGCCAGGGCCGTATCTATGGCTACACCTTC. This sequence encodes CASSLGQGRIYGYTF.

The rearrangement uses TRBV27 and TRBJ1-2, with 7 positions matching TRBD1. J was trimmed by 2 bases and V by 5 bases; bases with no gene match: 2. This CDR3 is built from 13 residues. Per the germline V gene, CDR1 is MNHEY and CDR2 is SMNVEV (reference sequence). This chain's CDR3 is CASSQTGNYGYTF. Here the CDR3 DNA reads TGTGCCAGCAGTCAGACAGGGAACTATGGCTACACCTTC.

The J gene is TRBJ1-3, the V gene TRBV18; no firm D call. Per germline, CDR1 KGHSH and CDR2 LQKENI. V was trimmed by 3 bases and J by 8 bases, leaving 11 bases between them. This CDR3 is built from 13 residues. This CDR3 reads CASSPTAVDTIYF. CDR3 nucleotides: TGTGCCAGCTCACCGACGGCCGTGGACACCATATATTTT.

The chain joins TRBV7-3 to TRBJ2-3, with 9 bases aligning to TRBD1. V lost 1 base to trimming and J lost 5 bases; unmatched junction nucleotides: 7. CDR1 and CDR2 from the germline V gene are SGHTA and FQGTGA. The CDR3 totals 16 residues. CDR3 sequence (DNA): TGTGCCAGCAGCTTAAGTGGGGGGACAGGGATAGATACGCAGTATTTT. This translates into CASSLSGGTGIDTQYF.

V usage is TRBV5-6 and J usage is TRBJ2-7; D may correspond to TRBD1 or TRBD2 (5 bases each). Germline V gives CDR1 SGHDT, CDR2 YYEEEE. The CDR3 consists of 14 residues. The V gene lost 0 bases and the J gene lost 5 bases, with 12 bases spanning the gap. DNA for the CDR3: TGTGCCAGCAGCTTGGGGGGGATCGAGGACGAGCAGTACTTC. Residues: CASSLGGIEDEQYF.

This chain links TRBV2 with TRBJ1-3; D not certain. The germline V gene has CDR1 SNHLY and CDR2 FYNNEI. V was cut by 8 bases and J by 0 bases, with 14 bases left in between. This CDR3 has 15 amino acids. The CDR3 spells CASSTVVFSGNTIYF. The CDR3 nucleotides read TGTGCCAGCTCCACCGTGGTGTTCTCTGGAAACACCATATATTTT.

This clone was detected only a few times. The CDR3 DNA reads as TGTGCCAGCAGTTACGGGCAGGGCGACACTGAAGCTTTCTTT. It translates to CASSYGQGDTEAFF. The rearrangement links TRBV6-5 to TRBJ1-1; TRBD1 is a possible D gene (5 bases). The CDR3 runs to 14 residues. Germline values: CDR1 MNHEY, CDR2 SVGAGI. V was cut by 2 bases and J by 3 bases, with 10 bases left in between.

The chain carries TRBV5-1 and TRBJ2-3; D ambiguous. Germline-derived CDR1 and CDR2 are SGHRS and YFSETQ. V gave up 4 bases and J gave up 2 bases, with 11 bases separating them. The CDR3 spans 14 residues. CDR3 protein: CASSALSNTDTQYF. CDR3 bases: TGCGCCAGCAGCGCTCTATCAAACACAGATACGCAGTATTTT.

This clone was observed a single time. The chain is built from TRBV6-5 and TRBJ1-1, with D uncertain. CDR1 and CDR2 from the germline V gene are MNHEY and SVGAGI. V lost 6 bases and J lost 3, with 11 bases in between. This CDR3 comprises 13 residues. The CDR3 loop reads CASSRQRDTEAFF. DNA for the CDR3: TGTGCCAGCAGCCGGCAGAGGGACACTGAAGCTTTCTTT.

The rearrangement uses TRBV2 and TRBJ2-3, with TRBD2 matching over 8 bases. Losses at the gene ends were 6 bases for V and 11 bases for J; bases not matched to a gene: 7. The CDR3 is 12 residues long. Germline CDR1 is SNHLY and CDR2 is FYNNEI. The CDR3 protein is CASRAGGYVQYF. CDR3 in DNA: TGTGCCAGCAGGGCGGGGGGCTATGTGCAGTATTTT.

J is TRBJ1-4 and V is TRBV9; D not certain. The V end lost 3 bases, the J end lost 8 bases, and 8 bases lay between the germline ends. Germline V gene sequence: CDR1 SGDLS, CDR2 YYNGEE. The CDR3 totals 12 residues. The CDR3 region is CASSGHREKLFF. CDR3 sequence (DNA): TGTGCCAGCAGCGGGCACAGAGAAAAACTGTTTTTT.

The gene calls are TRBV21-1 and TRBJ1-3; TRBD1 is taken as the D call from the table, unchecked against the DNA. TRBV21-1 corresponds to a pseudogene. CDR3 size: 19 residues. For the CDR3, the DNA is TGTGCCAGCACCAACCCTCGTACAGTGGGGCCACGCTCTGGAAACACCATATATTTT. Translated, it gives CASTNPRTVGPRSGNTIYF.

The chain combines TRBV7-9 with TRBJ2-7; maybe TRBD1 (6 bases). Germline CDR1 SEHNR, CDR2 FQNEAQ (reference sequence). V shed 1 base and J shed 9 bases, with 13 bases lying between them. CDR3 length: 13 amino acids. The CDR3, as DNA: TGTGCCAGCAGCTTAGAGGACAGACAGAGGCAGTACTTC. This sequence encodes CASSLEDRQRQYF.

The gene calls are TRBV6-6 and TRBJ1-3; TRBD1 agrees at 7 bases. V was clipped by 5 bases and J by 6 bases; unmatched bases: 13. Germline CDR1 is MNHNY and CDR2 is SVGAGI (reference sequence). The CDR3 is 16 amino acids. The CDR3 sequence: CASSRSNADRANTIYF. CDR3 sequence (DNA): TGTGCCAGCAGTCGCTCCAATGCTGACAGGGCAAACACCATATATTTT.

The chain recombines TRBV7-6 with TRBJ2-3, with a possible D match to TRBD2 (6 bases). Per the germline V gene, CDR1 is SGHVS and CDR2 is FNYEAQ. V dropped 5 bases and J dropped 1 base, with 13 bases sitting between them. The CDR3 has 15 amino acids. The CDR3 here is CASSAWTGGTDTQYF. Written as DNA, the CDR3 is TGTGCCAGCAGCGCGTGGACGGGGGGCACAGATACGCAGTATTTT.

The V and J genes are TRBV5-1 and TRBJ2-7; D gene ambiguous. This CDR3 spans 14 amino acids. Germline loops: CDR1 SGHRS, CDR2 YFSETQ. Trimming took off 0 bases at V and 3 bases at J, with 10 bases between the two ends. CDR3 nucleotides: TGCGCCAGCAGCTTGGCCTGGTCCGGCTACGAGCAGTACTTC. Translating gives CASSLAWSGYEQYF.

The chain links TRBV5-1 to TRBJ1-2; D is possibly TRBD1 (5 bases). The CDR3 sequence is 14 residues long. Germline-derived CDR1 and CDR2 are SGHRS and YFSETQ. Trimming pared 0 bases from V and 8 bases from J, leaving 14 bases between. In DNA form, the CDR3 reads TGCGCCAGCAGCTTGGACGGACAACGCGGGGGCTACACCTTC. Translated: CASSLDGQRGGYTF.

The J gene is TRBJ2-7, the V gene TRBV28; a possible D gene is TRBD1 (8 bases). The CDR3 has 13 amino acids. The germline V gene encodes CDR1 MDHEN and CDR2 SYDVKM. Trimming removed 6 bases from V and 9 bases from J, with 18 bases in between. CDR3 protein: CASRATGGVGQYF. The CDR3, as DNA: TGTGCCAGCAGGGCAACAGGGGGGGTCGGGCAGTACTTC.

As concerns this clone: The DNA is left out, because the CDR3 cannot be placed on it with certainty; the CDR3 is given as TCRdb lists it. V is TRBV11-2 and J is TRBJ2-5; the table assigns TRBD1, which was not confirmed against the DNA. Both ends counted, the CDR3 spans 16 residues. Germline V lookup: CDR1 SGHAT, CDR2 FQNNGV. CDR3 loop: CASSFGSGQGQETQYF.

Here the CDR3 DNA reads TGTGCCAGCAGCTTAGGACTTCTCCTATACAATGAGCAGTTCTTC. This codes for CASSLGLLLYNEQFF. The rearrangement joins TRBV7-9 to TRBJ2-1; D not resolved. This CDR3 spans 15 amino acids. Germline V CDR1 and CDR2: SEHNR, FQNEAQ (reference sequence). Trimming removed 1 base at V and 4 bases at J, with 11 bases between.

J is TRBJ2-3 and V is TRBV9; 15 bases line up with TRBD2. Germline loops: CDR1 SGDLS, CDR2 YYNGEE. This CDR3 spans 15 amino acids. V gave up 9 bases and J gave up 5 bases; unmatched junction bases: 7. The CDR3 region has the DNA TGTGCCACTGCAAGGACTAGCGGGAGGGGAGATACGCAGTATTTT. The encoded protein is CATARTSGRGDTQYF.

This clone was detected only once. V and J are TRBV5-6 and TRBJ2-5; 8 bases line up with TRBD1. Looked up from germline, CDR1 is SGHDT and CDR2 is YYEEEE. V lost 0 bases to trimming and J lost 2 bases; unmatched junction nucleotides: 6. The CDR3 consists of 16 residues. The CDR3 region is CASSLAGTGGQETQYF. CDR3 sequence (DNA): TGTGCCAGCAGCTTGGCGGGCACAGGGGGGCAAGAGACCCAGTACTTC.

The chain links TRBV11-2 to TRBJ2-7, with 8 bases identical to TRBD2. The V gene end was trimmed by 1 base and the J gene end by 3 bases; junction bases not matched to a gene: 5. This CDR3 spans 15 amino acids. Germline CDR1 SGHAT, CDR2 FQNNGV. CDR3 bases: TGTGCCAGCAGCTTAGGGGCGGGAGGATACTACGAGCAGTACTTC. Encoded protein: CASSLGAGGYYEQYF.

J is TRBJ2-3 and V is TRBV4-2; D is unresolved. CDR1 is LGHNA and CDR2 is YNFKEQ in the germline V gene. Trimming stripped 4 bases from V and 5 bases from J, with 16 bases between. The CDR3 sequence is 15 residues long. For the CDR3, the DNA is TGTGCCAGCAGCCCAGACGGAGTGAGGAAAGATACGCAGTATTTT. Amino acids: CASSPDGVRKDTQYF.

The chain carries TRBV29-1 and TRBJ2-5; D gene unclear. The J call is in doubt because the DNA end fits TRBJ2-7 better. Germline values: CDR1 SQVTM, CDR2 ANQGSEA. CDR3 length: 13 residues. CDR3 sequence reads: CSVEDTVANEQYF. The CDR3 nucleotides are TGCAGCGTTGAAGATACCGTGGCGAACGAGCAGTACTTC.